A single sample gave rise to the 9 T cell receptor beta chains below, sequenced in a study of cytomegalovirus exposure and HLA in healthy donors. The PCR was carried out with 60 Vbeta primers and 13 Jbeta primers. Clones were sequenced by immunoSEQ multiplex PCR, and TCRdb holds only the in-frame ones, with some missing. The sample includes 300,000 or so clones, roughly 81% of them seen just once. Material for sequencing was PBMCs. These receptors originate from a woman aged 40 to 50 in good health and CMV-seropositive.

This rearrangement joins TRBV2 to TRBJ2-5, with D tentatively TRBD2 (6 bases). Germline CDR1 reads SNHLY; CDR2 reads FYNNEI. Trimming removed 7 bases at V and 5 bases at J, with 23 bases between. This CDR3 comprises 16 residues. This CDR3 reads CASMGLAYIKAETQYF. The CDR3 nucleotides read TGTGCCAGCATGGGCCTAGCGTACATCAAGGCGGAGACCCAGTACTTC.

Note on this clone: Sequence at one end of the junction differs from germline and may be a read error. This chain uses TRBV28 with TRBJ1-1, with D tentatively TRBD1 (5 bases). CDR1 MDHEN and CDR2 SYDVKM come from the germline V gene. The CDR3 covers 15 residues. CDR3 loop: CASSLWGLMKTEAFF. As DNA, the CDR3 is TGTGCCAGCAGTTTATGGGGGCTTATGAAAACTGAAGCTTTCTTT.

CDR3 nucleotides: TGCGCCAGCAGTGAGTCGGGCTACGGCATAGGGACTTCGGGAGCTTTCTTT. This translates into CASSESGYGIGTSGAFF. The V call is TRBV10-2, the J call TRBJ1-1; D is possibly TRBD1 (5 bases). Trimming removed 0 bases at V and 10 bases at J, with 24 bases between. The germline V gene encodes CDR1 WSHSY and CDR2 SAAADI. CDR3 length equals 17 residues.

The gene calls are TRBV19 and TRBJ1-1, with TRBD1 identical over 8 bases. This CDR3 has 15 residues. CDR1 LNHDA and CDR2 SQIVND come from the germline V gene (reference sequence). Trimming at V came to 5 bases and at J to 0 bases, leaving 5 bases not matched to a gene. The CDR3 loop reads CASSPRTGLNTEAFF. The CDR3 nucleotides are TGTGCCAGTAGTCCACGGACAGGGCTGAACACTGAAGCTTTCTTT.

Comments on this clone: Distinct nucleotide sequences in the sample also encode this CDR3. This chain links TRBV6-5 with TRBJ2-3; 10 bases map to TRBD2. V dropped 2 bases and J dropped 2; count of bases not matched to a gene: 1. Germline V gene data show CDR1 as MNHEY and CDR2 as SVGAGI. CDR3 length: 15 residues. The CDR3 loop is CASSYTSGITDTQYF. The CDR3 region has the DNA TGTGCCAGCAGTTACACTAGCGGGATCACAGATACGCAGTATTTT.

The chain employs TRBV4-2 and TRBJ1-1; the match to TRBD1 covers 9 bases. CDR3 length: 15 residues. Germline V gene lookup returns CDR1 LGHNA and CDR2 YNFKEQ. V shed 1 base and J 3 bases; nucleotides not matched to a gene: 3. The CDR3 DNA reads as TGTGCCAGCAGCCAAGGGGACAGGGATCACACTGAAGCTTTCTTT. This codes for CASSQGDRDHTEAFF.

V usage is TRBV14 and J usage is TRBJ1-5; D ambiguous. Trimming cost V 0 bases and J 3 bases, with 12 bases left between them. The CDR3 contains 16 residues. Germline V gene lookup returns CDR1 SGHDN and CDR2 FVKESK. The CDR3 here is CASSQDGGTDNQPQHF. The CDR3 DNA reads TGTGCCAGCAGCCAAGATGGAGGCACGGACAATCAGCCCCAGCATTTT.

This clone was picked up a small number of times. This chain links TRBV5-1 with TRBJ2-7; 10 bases agree with TRBD1. Unmatched junction bases numbered 8, after V lost 4 bases and J lost 4 bases. CDR1 and CDR2 from the germline V gene are SGHRS and YFSETQ. CDR3 size: 15 residues. For the CDR3, the DNA is TGCGCCAGCAGCCCGGGACAGGGGCGACCTTACGAGCAGTACTTC. Translating it yields CASSPGQGRPYEQYF. The full variable domain, its missing parts supplied by reference TRBV5-1 and TRBJ2-7, is KAGVTQTPRYLIKTRGQQVTLSCSPISGHRSVSWYQQTPGQGLQFLFEYFSETQRNKGNFPGRFSGRQFSNSRSEMNVSTLELGDSALYLCASSPGQGRPYEQYFGPGTRLTVT.

The V call is TRBV5-1, the J call TRBJ1-1, with D perhaps TRBD1 (5 bases). V lost 0 bases to trimming and J lost 5 bases, with 8 bases between them. The CDR3 extends over 13 amino acids. Germline V gene data show CDR1 as SGHRS and CDR2 as YFSETQ. The CDR3 here is CASSLGGGTEAFF. In DNA, the CDR3 is TGCGCCAGCAGCTTGGGCGGGGGAACTGAAGCTTTCTTT.